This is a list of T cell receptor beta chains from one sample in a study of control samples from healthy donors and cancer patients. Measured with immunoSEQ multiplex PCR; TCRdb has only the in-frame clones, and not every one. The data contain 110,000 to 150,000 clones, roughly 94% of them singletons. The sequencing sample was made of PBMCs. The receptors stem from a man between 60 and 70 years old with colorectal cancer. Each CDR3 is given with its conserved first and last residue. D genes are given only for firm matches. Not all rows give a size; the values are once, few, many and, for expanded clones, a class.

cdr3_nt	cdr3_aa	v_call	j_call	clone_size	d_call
TGCGCCAGCAGCCAAGATCTTAAGCATACGCAGTATTTT	CASSQDLKHTQYF	TRBV4-1	TRBJ2-3	once	.
TGTGCCAGCAGCAACCGAGAGACCCAGTACTTC	CASSNRETQYF	TRBV5-4	TRBJ2-5	.	.
TGTGCCAGCAGCCCAGGGACTAGTCAAGAGACCCAGTACTTC	CASSPGTSQETQYF	TRBV13	TRBJ2-5	.	TRBD2
TGTGCCAGTAGTATTCTAGCTAAGGCGGTCCTGAACACTGAAGCTTTCTTT	CASSILAKAVLNTEAFF	TRBV19	TRBJ1-1	.	.
TGCGCCAGCAGCTTGACAGGGCACATGAACACTGAAGCTTTCTTT	CASSLTGHMNTEAFF	TRBV5-1	TRBJ1-1	.	.
TGCGCCAGCAGCCCGAGCCCTCGGACCCGGGGGGGGGAGACCCAGTACTTC	CASSPSPRTRGGETQYF	TRBV4-3	TRBJ2-5	.	TRBD2
TGTGCCAGCAGTTTGGACAGGAGTTCGGAAGGGCAGTACTTC	CASSLDRSSEGQYF	TRBV27	TRBJ2-7	.	TRBD1
TGTGCCAGCAGCCCCCCGGGTCTGACCCAGTACTTC	CASSPPGLTQYF	TRBV2	TRBJ2-5	.	.
TGTGCCAGCAGCTCCGGGGGGACAGGGGTGTACAATGAGCAGTTCTTC	CASSSGGTGVYNEQFF	TRBV7-6	TRBJ2-1	.	TRBD1
TGTGCCAGCAGCTTAGTAGGGACTAGCGGGGGGGCGAATGAGCAGTTCTTC	CASSLVGTSGGANEQFF	TRBV7-2	TRBJ2-1	.	TRBD2
TGTGCCAGCAGCCCCCGGACTGGCTCCTACGAGCAGTACTTC	CASSPRTGSYEQYF	TRBV7-2	TRBJ2-7	.	.
TGTGCCAGCAGCTTGGGGGGGGGAGCAGGAGAGACCCAGTACTTC	CASSLGGGAGETQYF	TRBV5-5	TRBJ2-5	.	TRBD2
TGTGCCAGCAGCCAAGATATCGGAGCGGGGGCCTTCTACAATGAGCAGTTCTTC	CASSQDIGAGAFYNEQFF	TRBV3-1/TRBV3-2	TRBJ2-1	.	TRBD2
TGTGCCAGCAGCAATAGGGCTACAGGACCCGGGGAGCTGTTTTTT	CASSNRATGPGELFF	TRBV7-2	TRBJ2-2	.	.
TGTGCCTGGAGTGTAGGGGAAGCCCCCCTCCACTTT	CAWSVGEAPLHF	TRBV30	TRBJ1-6	.	.
TGTGCCAGCAGTTACTCGATTGGGGGGGCCTCCTACGAGCAGTACTTC	CASSYSIGGASYEQYF	TRBV6-5	TRBJ2-7	.	.
TGTGCCAGCAGCTTAGTAACAGGGCCCGGACAGCCCCAGCATTTT	CASSLVTGPGQPQHF	TRBV11-2	TRBJ1-5	.	.
TGTGCCAGCAGCTTAGGCTCCGGTGAGACCCAGTACTTC	CASSLGSGETQYF	TRBV5-5	TRBJ2-5	.	.
TGTGCCACCAGCAGAGATCGTGGTGTTAATGAGCAGTTCTTC	CATSRDRGVNEQFF	TRBV15	TRBJ2-1	.	.
TGTGCCACCAGCAGAGATCGTGGACAGAGTTACGAGCAGTACTTC	CATSRDRGQSYEQYF	TRBV15	TRBJ2-7	.	.
TGTGCCATCAGCGGTGGACTAGCGGGGGGGGAGACCCAGTACTTC	CAISGGLAGGETQYF	TRBV10-3	TRBJ2-5	.	TRBD2
TGTGCCAGCAGTAAACAGGGGAATCAGCCCCAGCATTTT	CASSKQGNQPQHF	TRBV6-5	TRBJ1-5	.	TRBD1
TGCGCCAGCCCCCTGGTCCGTTCGGGAGTCAATCAGCCCCAGCATTTT	CASPLVRSGVNQPQHF	TRBV5-1	TRBJ1-5	.	.
TGCAGCGTGTCAGGCTCGGACACCTCCACAGATACGCAGTATTTT	CSVSGSDTSTDTQYF	TRBV29-1	TRBJ2-3	once	.
TGTGCCAGCAGTTACTCTCCTATCCCCGTGAACACTGAAGCTTTCTTT	CASSYSPIPVNTEAFF	TRBV6-5	TRBJ1-1	.	.
TGTGCCAGCAGTGAGACAGGGAAGAGGGATGGCTACACCTTC	CASSETGKRDGYTF	TRBV6-1	TRBJ1-2	few	TRBD1
TGTGCCAGCAGCCCGGCCGGCACCGCATTCTATGGCTACACCTTC	CASSPAGTAFYGYTF	TRBV3-1/TRBV3-2	TRBJ1-2	.	.
TGTGCCAGCAGTTCCCCGGGACAGGGCGCTGGGGCCAACGTCCTGACTTTC	CASSSPGQGAGANVLTF	TRBV28	TRBJ2-6	.	TRBD1
TGTGCCAGCAGGATGCGGGTGGGAGATACGCAGTATTTT	CASRMRVGDTQYF	TRBV27	TRBJ2-3	.	.
TGCAGTGCTAGTAGAACAGATGGCACTGAAGCTTTCTTT	CSASRTDGTEAFF	TRBV20-1	TRBJ1-1	.	.
TGTGCCAGCAAGGACTCATACTTCTCCTACAATGAGCAGTTCTTC	CASKDSYFSYNEQFF	TRBV6-5	TRBJ2-1	.	.
TGCAGCGTTGTTCTCAGGACCCACCCCAATGAGCAGTTCTTC	CSVVLRTHPNEQFF	TRBV29-1	TRBJ2-1	once	.
TGTGCCTGGAGCGCCCTTACGTGGGGAGGGACTGAAGCTTTCTTT	CAWSALTWGGTEAFF	TRBV30	TRBJ1-1	few	.
TGTGCCAGCAGCTTAGAGGCCCGGGGGCGCGTACAGCCCCAGCATTTT	CASSLEARGRVQPQHF	TRBV7-8	TRBJ1-5	.	.
TGTGCCAGTAGTAGGCTATCGGACGCCACCGGGGAGCTGTTTTTT	CASSRLSDATGELFF	TRBV19	TRBJ2-2	.	.
TGTGCCAGCAGGGGGGGACAGGGGGCCGCAGATACGCAGTATTTT	CASRGGQGAADTQYF	TRBV28	TRBJ2-3	.	TRBD1
TGTGCCAGCAGCAGGCCGGGGGGGGGACCTAACAATGAGCAGTTCTTC	CASSRPGGGPNNEQFF	TRBV21-1	TRBJ2-1	once	.